This TCR beta chain was sequenced during a study of blood T cell repertoires in COVID-19. Assay used: immunoSEQ multiplex PCR; TCRdb lists only in-frame clones, some missing. The sample holds some 310,000 clones, roughly 88% seen once. This CDR3 has 13 amino acids. Germline CDR1 DFQATT, CDR2 SNEGSKA (reference sequence). Trimming shortened V by 3 bases and J by 4 bases, and 13 bases separated the two germline ends. The chain employs TRBV20-1 and TRBJ2-7; possibly TRBD2 for D (5 bases). The sequence derives from a woman in her twenties or thirties with COVID-19, enrolled during active disease. The sequencing input was peripheral blood. CDR3 in amino acids: CSASQAGDYEQYF. The CDR3 DNA reads as TGCAGTGCTAGTCAGGCCGGGGATTACGAGCAGTACTTC.